Following are 9 T cell receptor beta chains from one sample sequenced in a study of T-cell memory formation after mild COVID-19. TCRdb re-called the 5' RACE reads with MiXCR, one entry per CDR3 protein. The sample records around 340,000 distinct CDR3 sequences, more than 15% being singletons. What was sequenced was PBMCs or a T cell subset sorted from them (not recorded which). The receptors stem from a man younger than 35 who had mild COVID-19 (a few samples of this study predate the infection). Cell type and time point are not known.

The chain recombines TRBV3-1 with TRBJ1-1; 10 bases align to TRBD1. Unmatched junction bases numbered 12, after V lost 3 bases and J lost 8 bases. This CDR3 comprises 16 residues. Germline V gives CDR1 LGHDT, CDR2 YNNKEL (reference sequence). CDR3 nucleotides: TGTGCCAGCAGCCACAGCTTGACAGGGGGCGCGATGGAAGCTTTCTTT. Its protein product is CASSHSLTGGAMEAFF.

V usage is TRBV7-2 and J usage is TRBJ1-2, with D perhaps matching TRBD1 (6 bases). This CDR3 comprises 15 residues. Between the trimmed V and J ends, which lost 5 bases and 6 bases, there was a span of 19 bases. Germline loops: CDR1 SGHTA, CDR2 FQGNSA. The CDR3 spells CASSPGTRKYNGYTF. The DNA for the CDR3 is TGTGCCAGCAGCCCGGGGACAAGGAAGTATAATGGCTACACCTTC.

This clonotype turned up a few times. The rearrangement uses TRBV5-1 and TRBJ2-7; 9 bases are shared with TRBD1. V was clipped by 4 bases and J by 6 bases; unmatched bases: 11. From germline, CDR1 is SGHRS and CDR2 YFSETQ. The CDR3 has 15 residues. The CDR3 protein is CASSRSGTGSVEQYF. The CDR3 DNA sequence: TGCGCCAGCAGCCGTTCCGGGACAGGGTCTGTCGAGCAGTACTTC.

The rearrangement links TRBV3-1 to TRBJ2-1; 8 bases align to TRBD2. The germline V gene encodes CDR1 LGHDT and CDR2 YNNKEL (reference sequence). J was trimmed by 2 bases and V by 0 bases; bases with no gene match: 6. The CDR3 runs 17 residues. The CDR3 coding sequence is TGTGCCAGCAGCCAAGATTGGAGAGCGGGGGCCTACAATGAGCAGTTCTTC. Translated: CASSQDWRAGAYNEQFF.

The gene calls are TRBV4-1 and TRBJ2-4; 11 bases agree with TRBD2. Germline lookup yields CDR1 MGHRA and CDR2 YSYEKL. Losses at the gene ends were 1 base for V and 0 bases for J; bases not matched to a gene: 11. This CDR3 comprises 20 residues. In nucleotides, the CDR3 is TGCGCCAGCAGCCAAGGCCTACTAGCGGGGGTGAGGCTAGCCAAAAACATTCAGTACTTC. Translation: CASSQGLLAGVRLAKNIQYF.

In its sample, this clonotype was seen a few times. CDR3 bases: TGTGCCAGCAGCTCACAGGGATTGCAGCCCCAGCATTTT. Its translation is CASSSQGLQPQHF. The gene calls are TRBV11-2 and TRBJ1-5, with TRBD1 as a possible D gene (6 bases). CDR1 and CDR2 from the germline V gene are SGHAT and FQNNGV. Deletions cut 4 bases from V and 7 bases from J, with 11 bases between. The length of the CDR3 is 13 residues.

In this sample, this clonotype turned up a few times. The chain carries TRBV29-1 and TRBJ2-5, with unresolved D. Germline V CDR1 and CDR2: SQVTM, ANQGSEA. The CDR3 runs to 13 residues. V shed 7 bases and J shed 0 bases, with 12 bases lying between them. The DNA for the CDR3 is TGCAGCGGGCAGCGTCCGGACCAAGAGACCCAGTACTTC. This codes for CSGQRPDQETQYF. Full variable domain (rest looked up from reference TRBV29-1 and TRBJ2-5): SAVISQKPSRDICQRGTSLTIQCQVDSQVTMMFWYRQQPGQSLTLIATANQGSEATYESGFVIDKFPISRPNLTFSTLTVSNMSPEDSSIYLCSGQRPDQETQYFGPGTRLLVL.

This clonotype was detected ten times or more. The chain uses TRBV27 and TRBJ2-7; 8 bases line up with TRBD1. CDR3 length: 14 residues. V shed 5 bases, J shed 6 bases, and the junction held 9 bases outside the gene matches. CDR1 and CDR2 (germline): MNHEY, SMNVEV (reference sequence). CDR3 sequence reads: CASSRRQGLGEQYV. CDR3 sequence (DNA): TGTGCCAGCAGTCGCCGACAGGGGCTTGGCGAGCAGTACGTC.

This clonotype has a handful of counts. The chain joins TRBV12-3 or TRBV12-4 to TRBJ2-1, with 9 bases identical to TRBD2. Trimming removed 4 bases from V and 7 bases from J; junction bases left unmatched: 14. The CDR3 runs to 17 residues. CDR3 protein: CASSSKSLAGTWNEQFF. The CDR3 DNA reads TGTGCCAGCAGTTCCAAAAGTCTAGCGGGGACGTGGAATGAGCAGTTCTTC.